The clone carrying this TCR beta chain was seen just once. What it binds is unknown. Germline CDR1 is LGHNA and CDR2 is YNFKEQ. This CDR3 is 15 amino acids long. V gave up 0 bases and J gave up 0 bases, with 6 bases separating them. Sequenced by immunoSEQ multiplex PCR; TCRdb stores in-frame clones only, minus some. The sample records tens of thousands of clones, about 91% being singletons. This sample was taken from a study of OX40 agonist ivuxolimab in advanced cancers. Study findings and constraints: Low levels of normalized T-cell clonal expansion also appeared in some nonresponders.

This receptor was identified in an adult with an advanced solid tumor such as melanoma, head and neck, liver or kidney cancer. This specimen was CD4+ or CD8+ T cells sorted from blood, taken in a trial of the OX40 agonist ivuxolimab. The gene calls are TRBV4-2 and TRBJ2-1; possibly TRBD2 for D (5 bases). DNA for the CDR3: TGTGCCAGCAGCCAAGAAAGCGGCTCCTACAATGAGCAGTTCTTC. This gives the protein CASSQESGSYNEQFF.